A selection of T cell receptor beta chains follows, all from one sample in a study of identifying expanded T cells in peripheral blood. The method was immunoSEQ multiplex PCR; TCRdb's version includes in-frame clones alone and lacks a portion of them. The sample lists approximately 57,000 clones, about nine tenths seen once, with around 3.5% in the top ten. Sequencing input: blood. The receptors here all came from a person between 18 and 75 years old in good health. Each CDR3 is given with its conserved first and last residue. D genes are given only for firm matches. Some rows have no size entry. The others give once, few or many, or a class for an expanded clone.

>TRBJ1-1|-|-|TRBV5-1
CASSLDGMVTEAFF
TGCGCCAGCAGCTTAGACGGTATGGTCACTGAAGCTTTCTTT
>TRBJ2-2|-|few|TRBV7-3
CASSLSVDGELFF
TGTGCCAGCAGCTTAAGCGTTGACGGGGAGCTGTTTTTT
>TRBJ2-5|-|-|TRBV7-2
CASSFDPQETQYF
TGTGCCAGCAGCTTCGACCCCCAAGAGACCCAGTACTTC
>TRBJ2-1|TRBD2|-|TRBV7-8
CASSLASGLAGGEQFF
TGTGCCAGCAGCTTAGCGTCCGGACTAGCGGGAGGTGAGCAGTTCTTC
>TRBJ2-1|-|-|TRBV5-6
CASSFSSGREQFF
TGTGCCAGCAGCTTCTCAAGCGGGCGGGAGCAGTTCTTC
>TRBJ2-7|-|-|TRBV30
CAWSVRGGSLSYEQYF
TGTGCCTGGAGTGTAAGGGGGGGGTCCCTCTCCTACGAGCAGTACTTC
>TRBJ2-7|-|-|TRBV5-6
CASSLGARYEQYF
TGTGCCAGCAGCTTGGGGGCGAGATACGAGCAGTACTTC
>TRBJ2-5|TRBD2|few|TRBV27
CASSKGTSGVQETQYF
TGTGCCAGCAGTAAGGGGACTAGCGGGGTCCAAGAGACCCAGTACTTC
>TRBJ2-7|TRBD1|few|TRBV27
CASSLNAATGVDEQYF
TGTGCCAGCAGTCTAAACGCCGCGACAGGGGTGGACGAGCAGTACTTC
>TRBJ2-7|TRBD2|once|TRBV7-2
CASSLIPVGTTKYEQYF
TGTGCCAGCAGCCTAATTCCCGTTGGGACTACCAAATACGAGCAGTACTTC
>TRBJ1-4|TRBD1|few|TRBV2
CASSESRTGQGEKLFF
TGTGCCAGCAGTGAATCTAGGACAGGGCAAGGTGAAAAACTGTTTTTT
>TRBJ2-4|-|-|TRBV21-1
CASPTGHQHQLAKNIQYF
TGTGCCAGCCCGACAGGGCACCAACACCAACTAGCCAAAAACATTCAGTACTTC
>TRBJ1-1|-|few|TRBV28
CASKVGNTEAFF
TGTGCCAGCAAAGTGGGGAACACTGAAGCTTTCTTT
>TRBJ2-3|TRBD1|-|TRBV29-1
CSVPRDRVDTQYF
TGCAGCGTTCCCCGGGACAGGGTTGATACGCAGTATTTT
>TRBJ2-1|TRBD2|-|TRBV7-2
CASSHPGRGGNEQFF
TGTGCCAGCAGCCATCCCGGACGGGGGGGGAATGAGCAGTTCTTC
>TRBJ1-2|-|-|TRBV4-3
CASSQEMGATYYGYTF
TGCGCCAGCAGCCAAGAGATGGGGGCGACCTACTATGGCTACACCTTC
>TRBJ2-5|-|-|TRBV14
CASSQDKGYRRETQYF
TGTGCCAGCAGCCAAGATAAAGGGTACCGTCGGGAGACCCAGTACTTC
>TRBJ1-2|-|-|TRBV27
CASSFQQDYGYTF
TGTGCCAGCAGTTTCCAACAAGACTATGGCTACACCTTC
>TRBJ2-2|TRBD2|once|TRBV28
CASRVAGGLNTGELFF
TGTGCCAGCAGAGTGGCGGGAGGTTTAAACACCGGGGAGCTGTTTTTT
>TRBJ2-6|TRBD1|once|TRBV18
CASSPGDRPSGANVLTF
TGTGCCAGCTCACCTGGGGACAGACCCTCTGGGGCCAACGTCCTGACTTTC
>TRBJ1-1|TRBD1|few|TRBV7-2
CASSLGTGTTEAFF
TGTGCCAGCAGCTTAGGGACAGGGACCACTGAAGCTTTCTTT
>TRBJ1-2|-|-|TRBV20-1
CSAPQGRGYTF
TGCAGTGCTCCGCAGGGGAGAGGCTACACCTTC
>TRBJ2-3|-|-|TRBV20-1
CSAQIADTQYF
TGCAGTGCGCAAATAGCGGACACGCAGTATTTT
>TRBJ1-2|-|-|TRBV19
CASSISVTRGRGYYGYTF
TGTGCCAGTAGTATTAGCGTGACGCGGGGCAGGGGTTACTATGGCTACACCTTC
>TRBJ1-4|-|-|TRBV4-3
CASSPGGAEGEKLFF
TGCGCCAGCAGCCCGGGGGGGGCAGAGGGTGAAAAACTGTTTTTT
>TRBJ1-5|TRBD1|once|TRBV5-6
CASSSGQFNQPQHF
TGTGCCAGCAGCTCGGGACAGTTCAATCAGCCCCAGCATTTT
>TRBJ2-4|TRBD1|-|TRBV7-2
CASSLRQGAAKNIQYF
TGTGCCAGCAGCCTTCGACAGGGGGCGGCCAAAAACATTCAGTACTTC
>TRBJ1-2|-|-|TRBV6-5
CASSYSLQGDYTF
TGTGCCAGCAGTTACTCCCTACAGGGCGACTACACCTTC
>TRBJ2-5|TRBD2|-|TRBV2
CASSDPSGSGETQYF
TGTGCCAGCAGCGACCCTAGCGGGAGTGGGGAGACCCAGTACTTC
>TRBJ2-1|-|-|TRBV7-9
CASSLANFLTAKQFF
TGTGCCAGCAGCTTAGCCAATTTTTTGACAGCGAAGCAGTTCTTC
>TRBJ2-1|TRBD1|-|TRBV11-2
CASSPGQYNEQFF
TGTGCCAGCAGCCCGGGACAGTACAATGAGCAGTTCTTC
>TRBJ2-3|-|-|TRBV13
CASSGPLSTDTQYF
TGTGCCAGCAGCGGGCCCTTAAGCACAGATACGCAGTATTTT
>TRBJ1-3|-|-|TRBV15
CATSRDGLSGNTIYF
TGTGCCACCAGCAGAGACGGACTCTCTGGAAACACCATATATTTT